This TCR beta chain is from a study of shared clonotypes between healthy human individuals. Broader study findings: Only blood underwent sampling, and tissue repertoires likely differ. Among donors, sharing of clonotypes was expected to be affected by sequencing depth.

This CDR3 has 18 residues. V was cut by 4 bases and J by 3 bases, with 24 bases left in between. The germline V gene encodes CDR1 MNHEY and CDR2 SMNVEV (reference sequence). There were only Caucasian adults among the donors, and all lived in Nashville, Tennessee. Details on this clone: Its cognate antigen is unknown.

Sequencing was performed with immunoSEQ multiplex PCR; in TCRdb, only in-frame clones are kept and a portion is missing. The sample records just over 2,000,000 clones, 85% to 95% being singletons. This TCR came from a man younger than 30 in good health. The J gene is TRBJ1-1, the V gene TRBV27, with D unresolved. Sequencing was performed on naive CD4+ T cells sorted from blood. Subset here: CD45RA+ positively selected. The CDR3: CASSYQIIVIQSDTEAFF. CDR3 DNA sequence: TGTGCCAGCAGTTACCAGATCATCGTTATCCAAAGCGACACTGAAGCTTTCTTT.